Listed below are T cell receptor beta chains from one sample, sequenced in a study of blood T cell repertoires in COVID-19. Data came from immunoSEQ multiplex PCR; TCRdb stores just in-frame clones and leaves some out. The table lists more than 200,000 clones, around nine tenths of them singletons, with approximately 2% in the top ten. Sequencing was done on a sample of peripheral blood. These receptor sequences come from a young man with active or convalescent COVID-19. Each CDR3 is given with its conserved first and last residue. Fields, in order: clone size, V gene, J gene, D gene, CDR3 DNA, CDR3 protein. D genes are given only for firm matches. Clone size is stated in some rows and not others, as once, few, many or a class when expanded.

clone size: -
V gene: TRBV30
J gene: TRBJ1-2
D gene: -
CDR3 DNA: TGTGCCTGGGGGGACTGGAACTATGGCTACACCTTC
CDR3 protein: CAWGDWNYGYTF

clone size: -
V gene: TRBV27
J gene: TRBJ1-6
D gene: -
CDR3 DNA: TGTGCCAGCAGACGGGGGTTTTCACCCCTCCACTTT
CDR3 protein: CASRRGFSPLHF

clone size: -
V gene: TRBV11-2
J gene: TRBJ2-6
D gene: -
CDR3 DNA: TGTGCCAGCAGCTTAGCGGGGGGGGCCAACGTCCTGACTTTC
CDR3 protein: CASSLAGGANVLTF

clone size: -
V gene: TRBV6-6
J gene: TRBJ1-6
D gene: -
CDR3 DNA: TGTGCCAGCAGGATTAACAGACCGAACTATAATTCACCCCTCCACTTT
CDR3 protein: CASRINRPNYNSPLHF

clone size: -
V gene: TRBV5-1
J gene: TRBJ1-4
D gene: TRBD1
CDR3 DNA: TGCGCCAGGGGGACAGGAAAACTGTTTTTT
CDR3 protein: CARGTGKLFF

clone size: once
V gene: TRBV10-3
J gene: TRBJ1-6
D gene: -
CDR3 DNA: TGTGCCATCAGCAACGGAGTTGATTCACCCCTCCACTTT
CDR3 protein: CAISNGVDSPLHF

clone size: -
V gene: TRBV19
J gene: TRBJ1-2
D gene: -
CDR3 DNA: TGTGCCAGTAGTAAAACGGGAACGATCCTTAATGGCTACACCTTC
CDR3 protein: CASSKTGTILNGYTF

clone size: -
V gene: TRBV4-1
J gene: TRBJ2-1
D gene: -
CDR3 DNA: TGCGCCAGCAGCCAAGATCGGAGCACAGGGAACAATGAGCAGTTCTTC
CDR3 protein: CASSQDRSTGNNEQFF

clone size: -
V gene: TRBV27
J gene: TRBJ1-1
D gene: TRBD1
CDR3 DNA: TGTGCCAGCGGACGACAGGGTCCGACTGAAGCTTTCTTT
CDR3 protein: CASGRQGPTEAFF

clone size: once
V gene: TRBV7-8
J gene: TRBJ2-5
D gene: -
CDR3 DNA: TGTGCGACCGACGCAACGAGACAGGGCGGGAGGGAGACCCAGTACTTC
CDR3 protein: CATDATRQGGRETQYF

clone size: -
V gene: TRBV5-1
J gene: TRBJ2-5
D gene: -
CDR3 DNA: TGCGCCAGCAGCCGGGGGCAGGGGGTTGGTCAAGAGACCCAGTACTTC
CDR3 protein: CASSRGQGVGQETQYF

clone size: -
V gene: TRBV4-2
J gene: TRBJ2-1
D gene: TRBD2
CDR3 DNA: TGTGCCAGCAGCCCAGAGGGACTAGCCCGGGAGGGGCAGTTCTTC
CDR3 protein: CASSPEGLAREGQFF

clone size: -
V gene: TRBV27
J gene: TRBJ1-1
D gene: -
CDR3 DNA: TGTGCCAGCAGTACCCAGGGACTTGGGACTGAAGCTTTCTTT
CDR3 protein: CASSTQGLGTEAFF

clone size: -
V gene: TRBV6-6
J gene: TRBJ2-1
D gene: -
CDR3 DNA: TGTGCCAGCAGTTACTCGCGTACCTCCGAGCAGTTCTTC
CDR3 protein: CASSYSRTSEQFF

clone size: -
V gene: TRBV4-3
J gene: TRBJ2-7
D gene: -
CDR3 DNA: TGCGCCAGCAGCCAAGATAGGGGCTCCTACGAGCAGTACTTC
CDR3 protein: CASSQDRGSYEQYF

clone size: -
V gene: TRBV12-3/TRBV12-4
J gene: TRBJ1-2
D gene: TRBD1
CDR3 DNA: TGTGCCAGCTCCGGGACAGGGCCCTATGGCTACACCTTC
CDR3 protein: CASSGTGPYGYTF

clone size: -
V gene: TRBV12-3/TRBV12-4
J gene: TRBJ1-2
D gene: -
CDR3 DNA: TGTGCCAGCAGTCTTGGAATGACAAATGGCTACACCTTC
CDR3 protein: CASSLGMTNGYTF

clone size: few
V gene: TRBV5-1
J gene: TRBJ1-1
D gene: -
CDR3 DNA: TGCGCCAGCAGCTTACAGGGTGGCACTGAAGCTTTCTTT
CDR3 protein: CASSLQGGTEAFF

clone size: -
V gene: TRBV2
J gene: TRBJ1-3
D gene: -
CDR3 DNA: TGTGCCAGCACCCTTGGGGCCCCGAGCTCTGGAAACACCATATATTTT
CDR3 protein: CASTLGAPSSGNTIYF

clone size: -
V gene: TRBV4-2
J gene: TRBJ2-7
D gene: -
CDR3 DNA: TGTGCCAGCAGCCAAGATGGGGGGTCAGCCTACGAGCAGTACTTC
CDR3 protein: CASSQDGGSAYEQYF

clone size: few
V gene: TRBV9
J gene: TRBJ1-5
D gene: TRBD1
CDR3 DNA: TGTGCCAGCAGCCCCGGCAGGGGGTATCAGCCCCAGCATTTT
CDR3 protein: CASSPGRGYQPQHF

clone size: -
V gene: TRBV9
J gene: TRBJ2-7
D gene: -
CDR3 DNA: TGTGCCAGCAGCGTAGGGTTCTCCAGCTCCTACGAGCAGTACTTC
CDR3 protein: CASSVGFSSSYEQYF

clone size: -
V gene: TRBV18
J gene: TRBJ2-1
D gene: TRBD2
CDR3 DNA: TGTGCCAGCTCACCCCTGGGACTAGCGGGGGGAAGCTCCTACAATGAGCAGTTCTTC
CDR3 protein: CASSPLGLAGGSSYNEQFF

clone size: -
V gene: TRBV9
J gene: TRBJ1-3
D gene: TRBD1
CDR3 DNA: TGTGCCAGCAGCCTAGGGACAGGGTCTGGAAACACCATATATTTT
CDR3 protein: CASSLGTGSGNTIYF